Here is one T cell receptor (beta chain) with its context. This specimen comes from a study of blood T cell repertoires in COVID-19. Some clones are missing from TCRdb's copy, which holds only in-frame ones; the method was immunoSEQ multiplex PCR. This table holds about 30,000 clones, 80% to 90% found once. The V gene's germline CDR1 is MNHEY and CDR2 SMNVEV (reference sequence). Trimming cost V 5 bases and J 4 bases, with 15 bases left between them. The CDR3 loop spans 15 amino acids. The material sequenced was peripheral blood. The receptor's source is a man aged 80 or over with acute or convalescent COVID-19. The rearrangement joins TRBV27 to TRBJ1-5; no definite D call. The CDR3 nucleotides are TGTGCCAGCAGTCATTCTACCCGTTTTAATCAGCCCCAGCATTTT. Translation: CASSHSTRFNQPQHF.